This entry lists 27 T cell receptor beta chains sequenced from one sample in a study of blood T cell repertoires in COVID-19. TCRdb's table, derived via immunoSEQ multiplex PCR, lists solely in-frame clones and lacks some. Seen here are tens of thousands of clones, around 81% observed once, and the top ten hold over 6%. The specimen was peripheral blood. The receptors shown here come from a man between 70 and 80 years old with active COVID-19.

This chain uses TRBV10-3 with TRBJ2-3; TRBD2 matches at 12 bases. Germline CDR1 is ENHRY and CDR2 is SYGVKD. This CDR3 region has 14 residues. Unmatched junction bases numbered 4, after V lost 5 bases and J lost 7 bases. Here the CDR3 DNA reads TGTGCCATCAGTCTAGCGGGGGGGCAAAATACGCAGTATTTT. Its translation: CAISLAGGQNTQYF.

This rearrangement joins TRBV19 to TRBJ2-1, with 12 bases fitting TRBD2. The CDR3 has 15 residues. Trimming cost V 5 bases and J 8 bases; bases outside gene matches: 7. Germline-derived CDR1 and CDR2 are LNHDA and SQIVND (reference sequence). The CDR3 loop is CASSVLAGGAHEQFF. For the CDR3, the DNA is TGTGCCAGTAGTGTCCTAGCGGGGGGGGCCCATGAGCAGTTCTTC.

The chain combines TRBV4-3 with TRBJ2-5; TRBD2 matches 12 bases. V dropped 0 bases and J dropped 5; count of bases not matched to a gene: 13. The CDR3 extends over 19 amino acids. Per the germline V gene, CDR1 is LGHNA and CDR2 is YSLEER. The CDR3: CASSQDLRLAGGPGETQYF. CDR3 DNA: TGCGCCAGCAGCCAAGATCTGAGGCTAGCGGGGGGGCCTGGTGAGACCCAGTACTTC.

This rearrangement joins TRBV7-2 to TRBJ1-4; TRBD1 is a possible D gene (6 bases). The CDR3 extends over 14 amino acids. V was trimmed by 7 bases and J by 10 bases, leaving 19 bases between them. CDR1 is SGHTA and CDR2 is FQGNSA in the germline V gene. CDR3 DNA sequence: TGTGCCAGCACCACAGGGTTTGGGTATGGAAAACTGTTTTTT. Its protein is CASTTGFGYGKLFF.

This chain uses TRBV6-5 with TRBJ2-7, with 8 bases aligning to TRBD1. This CDR3 region has 12 residues. Trimming cost V 10 bases and J 3 bases; bases outside gene matches: 5. The germline CDR1 and CDR2 sequences are MNHEY and SVGAGI. Here the CDR3 reads CATRQGSYEQYF. The DNA for the CDR3 is TGTGCCACCAGACAGGGGAGCTACGAGCAGTACTTC.

This rearrangement joins TRBV11-2 to TRBJ1-2; unclear D gene. The CDR3 totals 12 residues. Trimming stripped 5 bases from V and 3 bases from J, with 7 bases between. Germline CDR1 is SGHAT and CDR2 is FQNNGV. CDR3 nucleotides: TGTGCCAGCAGCCTCGGTGACTATGGCTACACCTTC. This gives the protein CASSLGDYGYTF.

V gene TRBV10-3 combines with J gene TRBJ2-7; weak D call: TRBD1 (6 bases). The CDR3 is made up of 13 amino acids. V lost 6 bases, J lost 6 bases, and 15 bases lay in between. In germline, CDR1 is ENHRY, CDR2 SYGVKD. This chain's CDR3 is CAIRNRRGSEQYF. The CDR3, as DNA: TGTGCCATCAGGAATCGCAGGGGCAGCGAGCAGTACTTC.

V gene TRBV4-1 combines with J gene TRBJ1-4, with TRBD1 as a possible D gene (5 bases). V was shortened by 0 bases and J by 1 base, with 6 bases between the two germline ends. Germline assignment: CDR1 MGHRA and CDR2 YSYEKL. The length of the CDR3 is 15 residues. CDR3 nucleotide sequence: TGCGCCAGCAGCCAAGAGCAGGGAACTAATGAAAAACTGTTTTTT. This gives the protein CASSQEQGTNEKLFF.

This chain uses TRBV18 with TRBJ1-2; D remains ambiguous. V lost 2 bases to trimming and J lost 2 bases, with 6 bases between them. This CDR3 has 13 residues. Germline CDR1 KGHSH, CDR2 LQKENI. In DNA form, the CDR3 reads TGTGCCAGCTCACCAGACAAGAACTATGGCTACACCTTC. It codes for CASSPDKNYGYTF.

A few counts support this clone. V is TRBV5-6 and J is TRBJ1-4; maybe TRBD1 (6 bases). Germline V lookup: CDR1 SGHDT, CDR2 YYEEEE. The CDR3 extends over 14 amino acids. The V and J ends lost 4 bases and 5 bases respectively, with 12 bases between them. In DNA form, the CDR3 reads TGTGCCAGCAGCGCAGGGGCGAGGAATGAAAAACTGTTTTTT. Translated, it gives CASSAGARNEKLFF.

This rearrangement joins TRBV7-2 to TRBJ1-2; D is unclear. Germline V CDR1 and CDR2: SGHTA, FQGNSA. Trimming took off 0 bases at V and 1 base at J, with 9 bases between the two ends. The length of the CDR3 is 15 residues. The CDR3 region has the DNA TGTGCCAGCAGCTTAGCGCGGGTGGTTAACTATGGCTACACCTTC. Translating gives CASSLARVVNYGYTF.

The genes are TRBV7-8 and TRBJ1-5, with 10 bases identical to TRBD1. V gave up 5 bases and J gave up 9 bases; unmatched junction bases: 7. Per the germline V gene, CDR1 is SGHVS and CDR2 is FQNEAQ. The CDR3 is made up of 14 amino acids. CDR3 nucleotides: TGTGCCAGCAGCCTCCGGGACAGGGGCTGGCCCCAGCATTTT. Amino acids: CASSLRDRGWPQHF.

The gene calls are TRBV19 and TRBJ1-5; D gene uncertain. With 3 bases removed from V and 3 bases from J, the gap between germline ends came to 9 bases. From germline, CDR1 is LNHDA and CDR2 SQIVND (reference sequence). The CDR3 covers 14 residues. This CDR3 reads CASSIRGVNQPQHF. The CDR3 region has the DNA TGTGCCAGTAGTATCCGCGGGGTCAATCAGCCCCAGCATTTT.

The J gene is TRBJ1-2, the V gene TRBV7-2; possible D gene TRBD1, 6 bases. V lost 0 bases, J lost 4 bases, and 9 bases lay in between. Germline lookup yields CDR1 SGHTA and CDR2 FQGNSA. The CDR3 length is 14 residues. This CDR3 is CASSLALGAYGYTF. CDR3 coding DNA: TGTGCCAGCAGCTTAGCGCTGGGGGCCTATGGCTACACCTTC.

The chain joins TRBV9 to TRBJ1-6; 7 bases are a match to TRBD1. V trimming: 4 bases; J trimming: 6 bases; junction bases outside the gene matches: 7. In germline, CDR1 is SGDLS, CDR2 YYNGEE. This CDR3 is built from 15 residues. The CDR3 here is CASSPARQGNSPLHF. The CDR3 DNA follows: TGTGCCAGCAGCCCCGCAAGACAGGGTAATTCACCCCTCCACTTT.

The V call is TRBV5-4, the J call TRBJ2-7; 9 bases are shared with TRBD1. From germline, CDR1 is SGHNT and CDR2 YYREEE (reference sequence). J gave up 5 bases and V 6 bases, and 9 bases lay outside the gene matches. This CDR3 has 14 amino acids. The CDR3 nucleotides are TGTGCCAGCACCTGGGACAGGGTGAACCACGAGCAGTACTTC. Translating it yields CASTWDRVNHEQYF. The full variable domain, completed using reference TRBV5-4 and TRBJ2-7, is ETGVTQSPTHLIKTRGQQVTLRCSSQSGHNTVSWYQQALGQGPQFIFQYYREEENGRGNFPPRFSGLQFPNYSSELNVNALELDDSALYLCASTWDRVNHEQYFGPGTRLTVT.

This clone was detected a few times. This rearrangement joins TRBV2 to TRBJ1-5; D perhaps matches TRBD1 (5 bases). V lost 3 bases and J 0 bases, leaving 9 bases between the germline ends. Germline CDR1 reads SNHLY; CDR2 reads FYNNEI. CDR3 length equals 15 residues. For the CDR3, the DNA is TGTGCCAGCAGTGACAGGGTGATTAGCAATCAGCCCCAGCATTTT. This translates into CASSDRVISNQPQHF.

The CDR3 loop reads CASSQGGTSTDTQYF. CDR3 DNA sequence: TGCGCCAGCAGCCAGGGGGGTACTAGCACAGATACGCAGTATTTT. V usage is TRBV4-1 and J usage is TRBJ2-3; D may be TRBD2 (6 bases). The CDR3 is 15 residues long. Germline V gene lookup returns CDR1 MGHRA and CDR2 YSYEKL. The V gene lost 3 bases and the J gene lost 0 bases, with 10 bases spanning the gap.

This chain uses TRBV19 with TRBJ2-6; D is undetermined. The CDR3 length is 17 residues. V lost 7 bases and J 0 bases, leaving 16 bases between the germline ends. CDR1 is LNHDA and CDR2 is SQIVND in the germline V gene (reference sequence). The CDR3 DNA follows: TGTGCCAGTATGCCCCCCTGGCCCCTCTCTGGGGCCAACGTCCTGACTTTC. Translating it yields CASMPPWPLSGANVLTF.

The chain employs TRBV7-9 and TRBJ1-2; 8 nucleotides line up with TRBD1. The CDR3 sequence is 15 residues long. Per the germline V gene, CDR1 is SEHNR and CDR2 is FQNEAQ (reference sequence). After removal of 5 bases from V and 0 bases from J, the junction contained 5 bases not matched to a gene. In DNA, the CDR3 is TGTGCCAGCAGCGCGGACAGGGACCCTAACTATGGCTACACCTTC. Protein sequence: CASSADRDPNYGYTF.

V and J are TRBV5-8 and TRBJ2-7, with TRBD1 matching over 8 bases. From germline, CDR1 is SGHTS and CDR2 YDEGEE. The V gene end was trimmed by 2 bases and the J gene end by 6 bases; junction bases not matched to a gene: 7. The CDR3 consists of 14 residues. The CDR3 reads CASSFWTGTSEQYF. CDR3 DNA: TGTGCCAGCAGCTTCTGGACAGGGACCAGCGAGCAGTACTTC.

J is TRBJ1-3 and V is TRBV6-2 or TRBV6-3; D gene unclear. V lost 6 bases to trimming and J lost 6 bases, with 21 bases between them. The CDR3 is 16 amino acids. Germline CDR1 MNHEY, CDR2 SVGEGT. The CDR3 DNA follows: TGTGCCAGCAGCTCAGGACTCCAGATGGCTGAAAACACCATATATTTT. It translates to CASSSGLQMAENTIYF.

The V and J genes are TRBV28 and TRBJ1-6, with 7 bases aligning to TRBD1. Germline-derived CDR1 and CDR2 are MDHEN and SYDVKM. V was pared by 4 bases and J by 10 bases, with 10 bases of the junction left unmatched. This CDR3 contains 15 residues. The DNA of the CDR3 is TGTGCCAGCAGTTCCCCTCGACAGGGTGAATCACCCCTCCACTTT. This encodes CASSSPRQGESPLHF.

The chain carries TRBV19 and TRBJ1-5, with D possibly TRBD1 on 5 matching bases. This CDR3 is 15 amino acids long. From germline, CDR1 is LNHDA and CDR2 SQIVND (reference sequence). The germline V and J ends were trimmed by 6 bases and 2 bases, with 14 bases remaining between them. The CDR3 nucleotides are TGTGCCAGTAGGTCGGGGGTACGTGGCAATCAGCCCCAGCATTTT. This encodes CASRSGVRGNQPQHF.

The J gene is TRBJ2-3, the V gene TRBV9, with 9 bases aligning to TRBD1. J gave up 2 bases and V 4 bases, and 11 bases lay outside the gene matches. This CDR3 spans 17 amino acids. Germline assignment: CDR1 SGDLS and CDR2 YYNGEE. In nucleotides, the CDR3 is TGTGCCAGCAGCATCCCCCGGGACAGGGTTTACACAGATACGCAGTATTTT. Translated, it gives CASSIPRDRVYTDTQYF. Drawing the rest from reference TRBV9 and TRBJ2-3, the complete variable domain is DSGVTQTPKHLITATGQRVTLRCSPRSGDLSVYWYQQSLDQGLQFLIQYYNGEERAKGNILERFSAQQFPDLHSELNLSSLELGDSALYFCASSIPRDRVYTDTQYFGPGTRLTVL.

The chain joins TRBV5-1 to TRBJ2-6, with 7 bases that match TRBD2. The CDR3 runs to 15 residues. V lost 5 bases, J lost 0 bases, and 2 bases stayed unmatched. CDR1 is SGHRS and CDR2 is YFSETQ in the germline V gene. CDR3 DNA sequence: TGCGCCAGCAGGGGAGGGAACTCTGGGGCCAACGTCCTGACTTTC. Protein product: CASRGGNSGANVLTF.

This sequence joins TRBV10-3 and TRBJ2-1; D might be TRBD1 (5 bases). V was clipped by 3 bases and J by 9 bases, with 21 bases between them. CDR3 size: 16 residues. Germline CDR1 and CDR2: ENHRY and SYGVKD. The CDR3 loop reads CAISDSRARALGEQFF. The CDR3 DNA reads as TGTGCCATCAGTGATTCCCGAGCCAGGGCTTTAGGTGAGCAGTTCTTC.